These T cell receptor beta chains were read from a single sample in a study of response to subunit inactivated influenza vaccine. MiXCR, applied by TCRdb to the RT-PCR reads, yields one record per CDR3 protein. The table has roughly 780,000 distinct CDR3 sequences, roughly 18% seen once; the top ten hold 9.5% to 13%. Sequencing used PBMCs from blood, obtained 5 to 6 days after vaccination. The origin of the receptors is a man in his fifties who received an inactivated influenza vaccine. CDR3s include the opening cysteine and the closing phenylalanine or tryptophan. Each record gives: D gene, clone size, J gene, V gene, CDR3 protein, CDR3 DNA. A D gene is named only where the DNA matches it firmly. A clone size is listed for some rows: how often the clone was seen (once, few, many), or a class if it is expanded.

D: .
size: few
J: TRBJ1-6
V: TRBV7-2
CDR3: CASRKLNSPLHF
DNA: TGTGCCAGCAGGAAACTAAATTCACCCCTCCACTTT

D: .
size: .
J: TRBJ2-1
V: TRBV7-9
CDR3: CASSPETSEQFF
DNA: TGTGCCAGCAGCCCGGAAACTAGTGAGCAGTTCTTC

D: .
size: .
J: TRBJ2-3
V: TRBV12-3/TRBV12-4
CDR3: CASSFRGIDTDTQYF
DNA: TGTGCCAGCAGTTTTAGAGGAATTGACACAGATACGCAGTATTTT

D: .
size: many
J: TRBJ2-1
V: TRBV12-3/TRBV12-4
CDR3: CASTQTTSSYNEQFF
DNA: TGTGCCAGCACCCAGACTACCAGCTCCTACAATGAGCAGTTCTTC

D: .
size: .
J: TRBJ1-2
V: TRBV4-2
CDR3: CASSQDIEGRRMRLYGYTF
DNA: TGTGCCAGCAGCCAAGATATTGAGGGGCGCAGAATGAGGCTTTATGGCTACACCTTC

D: TRBD2
size: many
J: TRBJ2-1
V: TRBV5-1
CDR3: CASSQLAGVSYNEQFF
DNA: TGCGCCAGCAGTCAACTAGCGGGGGTTTCCTACAATGAGCAGTTCTTC

D: TRBD1
size: .
J: TRBJ2-1
V: TRBV28
CDR3: CASSPGQEKYNEQFF
DNA: TGTGCCAGCAGTCCGGGACAGGAGAAATACAATGAGCAGTTCTTC

D: .
size: .
J: TRBJ2-5
V: TRBV6-2/TRBV6-3
CDR3: CASDVRGQETQYF
DNA: TGTGCCAGTGACGTGAGGGGCCAAGAGACCCAGTACTTC

D: .
size: .
J: TRBJ1-1
V: TRBV29-1
CDR3: CSVVKDTEAFF
DNA: TGCAGCGTTGTAAAGGACACTGAAGCTTTCTTT

D: .
size: few
J: TRBJ2-5
V: TRBV12-3/TRBV12-4
CDR3: CASSSDTILQETQYF
DNA: TGTGCCAGCAGTTCGGACACCATATTACAAGAGACCCAGTACTTC

D: TRBD2
size: .
J: TRBJ2-7
V: TRBV20-1
CDR3: CSAGVGLADSYEQYF
DNA: TGCAGTGCTGGGGTAGGTCTAGCGGACTCCTACGAGCAGTACTTC

D: .
size: few
J: TRBJ1-2
V: TRBV5-8
CDR3: CASSLKGGRLNYGYTF
DNA: TGTGCCAGCAGCTTGAAGGGGGGACGGCTGAACTATGGCTACACCTTC

D: TRBD1
size: .
J: TRBJ2-5
V: TRBV14
CDR3: CASSRGQGKTQYF
DNA: TGTGCCAGCAGCCGGGGACAGGGAAAGACCCAGTACTTC

D: .
size: many
J: TRBJ2-1
V: TRBV18
CDR3: CASSPPGLGDNEQFF
DNA: TGTGCCAGCTCACCCCCGGGGCTAGGAGACAATGAGCAGTTCTTC

D: TRBD2
size: .
J: TRBJ2-5
V: TRBV5-6
CDR3: CASSGTSGTEVEETQYF
DNA: TGTGCCAGCAGCGGGACTAGCGGGACCGAAGTTGAAGAGACCCAGTACTTC

D: .
size: .
J: TRBJ1-6
V: TRBV20-1
CDR3: CSASRPGQNNSPLHF
DNA: TGCAGTGCCTCTCGACCCGGGCAGAATAATTCACCCCTCCACTTT

D: .
size: .
J: TRBJ2-7
V: TRBV20-1
CDR3: CSANREYEQYF
DNA: TGCAGTGCAAACAGGGAGTACGAGCAGTACTTC

D: .
size: .
J: TRBJ2-2
V: TRBV6-1
CDR3: CASSGLSSGELFF
DNA: TGTGCCAGCAGTGGACTTTCTAGCGGGGAGCTGTTTTTT

D: .
size: .
J: TRBJ2-5
V: TRBV20-1
CDR3: CSASGRATLPETQYF
DNA: TGCAGTGCTAGTGGCAGGGCTACCCTACCAGAGACCCAGTACTTC

D: .
size: few
J: TRBJ1-2
V: TRBV20-1
CDR3: CSATETGGYGYTF
DNA: TGCAGTGCTACAGAAACAGGAGGCTATGGCTACACCTTC

D: TRBD1
size: .
J: TRBJ2-3
V: TRBV29-1
CDR3: CSVLGTGSTDTQYF
DNA: TGCAGCGTCTTGGGGACAGGTAGCACAGATACGCAGTATTTT

D: .
size: once
J: TRBJ1-2
V: TRBV5-1
CDR3: CASSGGAPGGYTF
DNA: TGCGCCAGCAGTGGGGGGGCGCCCGGTGGCTACACCTTC

D: .
size: many
J: TRBJ2-7
V: TRBV2
CDR3: CASTDSSYEQYF
DNA: TGTGCCAGCACTGACAGTTCCTACGAGCAGTACTTC

D: .
size: .
J: TRBJ2-1
V: TRBV5-1
CDR3: CASSEGANDNEQFF
DNA: TGCGCCAGCAGCGAGGGTGCGAACGACAATGAGCAGTTCTTC

D: TRBD2
size: few
J: TRBJ2-7
V: TRBV28
CDR3: CASSEGTSGLREQYF
DNA: TGTGCCAGCAGTGAAGGGACTAGCGGGTTAAGAGAGCAGTACTTC

D: TRBD1
size: .
J: TRBJ2-4
V: TRBV12-3/TRBV12-4
CDR3: CASSRRGLDIQYF
DNA: TGTGCCAGCAGTCGCAGGGGGCTGGACATTCAGTACTTC

D: .
size: .
J: TRBJ2-2
V: TRBV28
CDR3: CASNGPGRTGELFF
DNA: TGTGCCAGCAATGGCCCAGGGAGGACCGGGGAGCTGTTTTTT

D: TRBD1
size: few
J: TRBJ2-5
V: TRBV20-1
CDR3: CSAPRTGVGTQYF
DNA: TGCAGTGCTCCGCGAACAGGGGTGGGGACCCAGTACTTC

D: TRBD2
size: .
J: TRBJ2-5
V: TRBV11-2
CDR3: CASSPPTLRGAVQETQYF
DNA: TGTGCCAGCAGCCCCCCGACTTTGCGGGGGGCGGTCCAAGAGACCCAGTACTTC

D: .
size: few
J: TRBJ2-7
V: TRBV20-1
CDR3: CSARKRQDPYEQYF
DNA: TGCAGTGCTAGAAAACGACAGGACCCCTACGAGCAGTACTTC

D: TRBD2
size: .
J: TRBJ2-1
V: TRBV3-1
CDR3: CASSQPGTSGRHEQFF
DNA: TGTGCCAGCAGCCAACCCGGGACTAGCGGGAGACATGAGCAGTTCTTC

D: TRBD2
size: few
J: TRBJ2-7
V: TRBV20-1
CDR3: CSAREGLAGGNEQYF
DNA: TGCAGTGCTAGAGAAGGACTAGCGGGGGGTAACGAGCAGTACTTC

D: TRBD2
size: few
J: TRBJ2-7
V: TRBV5-1
CDR3: CASSLWASGTRYEQYF
DNA: TGCGCCAGCAGCTTATGGGCTAGCGGGACACGTTACGAGCAGTACTTC

D: .
size: .
J: TRBJ2-7
V: TRBV7-9
CDR3: CASTSEVIYEQYF
DNA: TGTGCCAGCACCAGCGAGGTCATCTACGAGCAGTACTTC

D: .
size: many
J: TRBJ2-5
V: TRBV5-1
CDR3: CASSFPGQETQYF
DNA: TGTGCCAGCAGTTTTCCGGGGCAAGAGACCCAGTACTTC

D: TRBD2
size: many
J: TRBJ2-1
V: TRBV7-2
CDR3: CASSLLAGGGNEQFF
DNA: TGTGCCAGCAGCTTACTTGCGGGAGGTGGCAATGAGCAGTTCTTC

D: .
size: .
J: TRBJ2-7
V: TRBV6-5
CDR3: CASSYSKAASEQYF
DNA: TGTGCCAGCAGTTACTCAAAGGCCGCTTCTGAGCAGTACTTC

D: .
size: .
J: TRBJ2-3
V: TRBV20-1
CDR3: CSAFLALTDTQYF
DNA: TGCAGTGCTTTCCTAGCGTTGACAGATACGCAGTATTTT

D: TRBD1
size: few
J: TRBJ2-5
V: TRBV5-1
CDR3: CASTLSGQGTETQYF
DNA: TGCGCCAGCACCCTTTCGGGACAGGGTACCGAGACCCAGTACTTC

D: .
size: .
J: TRBJ1-4
V: TRBV12-3/TRBV12-4
CDR3: CASGGGVLTNEKLFF
DNA: TGTGCCAGCGGCGGAGGGGTTTTAACTAATGAAAAACTGTTTTTT

D: .
size: few
J: TRBJ1-4
V: TRBV6-1
CDR3: CASRDPGEKLFF
DNA: TGTGCCAGCAGGGACCCAGGGGAAAAACTGTTTTTT

D: .
size: few
J: TRBJ2-3
V: TRBV5-1
CDR3: CASSLELAISTDTQYF
DNA: TGCGCCAGCAGCTTGGAGCTAGCGATTAGCACAGATACGCAGTATTTT

D: TRBD1
size: .
J: TRBJ2-7
V: TRBV27
CDR3: CASRPGQANIPYEQYF
DNA: TGTGCCAGCAGGCCGGGACAGGCGAACATTCCCTACGAGCAGTACTTC

D: .
size: .
J: TRBJ2-7
V: TRBV12-3/TRBV12-4
CDR3: CASSPNPGQRSSYEQYF
DNA: TGTGCCAGCAGTCCGAACCCCGGGCAGCGGAGCTCCTACGAGCAGTACTTC

D: .
size: .
J: TRBJ2-1
V: TRBV20-1
CDR3: CSAHPGDSYNEQFF
DNA: TGCAGTGCCCACCCCGGGGATTCCTACAATGAGCAGTTCTTC

D: TRBD2
size: .
J: TRBJ2-7
V: TRBV7-2
CDR3: CASSLAGTNKQYF
DNA: TGTGCCAGCAGCTTAGCAGGGACTAATAAGCAGTACTTC

D: .
size: .
J: TRBJ2-1
V: TRBV5-1
CDR3: CASSLRPDNEQFF
DNA: TGCGCCAGCAGCTTGAGACCTGACAATGAGCAGTTCTTC

D: TRBD1
size: .
J: TRBJ2-6
V: TRBV10-3
CDR3: CAIEGDRGTYSGANVLTF
DNA: TGTGCCATCGAGGGAGACAGGGGGACCTACTCTGGGGCCAACGTCCTGACTTTC

D: .
size: few
J: TRBJ2-5
V: TRBV10-3
CDR3: CASRGGYQETQYF
DNA: TGTGCCAGCCGGGGCGGGTATCAAGAGACCCAGTACTTC

D: TRBD1
size: .
J: TRBJ1-1
V: TRBV3-1
CDR3: CASSQDRAGGWNTEAFF
DNA: TGTGCCAGCAGCCAAGATCGTGCAGGGGGCTGGAACACTGAAGCTTTCTTT

D: TRBD1
size: .
J: TRBJ2-1
V: TRBV5-1
CDR3: CASHRGNEQFF
DNA: TGCGCCAGCCACAGGGGAAATGAGCAGTTCTTC

D: .
size: .
J: TRBJ1-5
V: TRBV15
CDR3: CATSSKNNQPQHF
DNA: TGTGCCACCAGCAGTAAGAACAATCAGCCCCAGCATTTT

D: TRBD1
size: few
J: TRBJ2-5
V: TRBV7-2
CDR3: CASSLMQGAQETQYF
DNA: TGTGCCAGCAGCTTAATGCAGGGGGCACAAGAGACCCAGTACTTC

D: .
size: few
J: TRBJ1-3
V: TRBV12-3/TRBV12-4
CDR3: CASSTLDSSGNTIYF
DNA: TGTGCCAGCAGTACTCTGGACAGCTCTGGAAACACCATATATTTT

D: .
size: .
J: TRBJ2-2
V: TRBV12-3/TRBV12-4
CDR3: CASSYPQDFKNTGELFF
DNA: TGTGCCAGCAGTTACCCCCAAGACTTTAAGAACACCGGGGAGCTGTTTTTT